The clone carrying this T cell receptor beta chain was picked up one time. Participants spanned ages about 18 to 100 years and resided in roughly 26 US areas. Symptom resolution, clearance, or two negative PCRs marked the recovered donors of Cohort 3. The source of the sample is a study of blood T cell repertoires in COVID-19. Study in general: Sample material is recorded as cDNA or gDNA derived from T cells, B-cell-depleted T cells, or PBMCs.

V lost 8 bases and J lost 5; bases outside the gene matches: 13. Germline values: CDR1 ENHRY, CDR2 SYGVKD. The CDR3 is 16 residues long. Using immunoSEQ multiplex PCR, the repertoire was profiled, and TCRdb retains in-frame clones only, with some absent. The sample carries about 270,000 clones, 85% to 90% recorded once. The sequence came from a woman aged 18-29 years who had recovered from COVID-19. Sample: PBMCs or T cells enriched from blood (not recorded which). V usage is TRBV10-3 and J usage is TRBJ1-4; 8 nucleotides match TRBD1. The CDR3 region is CAIGGPGGRGNEKLFF. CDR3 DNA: TGTGCCATCGGAGGGCCAGGGGGCAGGGGAAATGAAAAACTGTTTTTT.